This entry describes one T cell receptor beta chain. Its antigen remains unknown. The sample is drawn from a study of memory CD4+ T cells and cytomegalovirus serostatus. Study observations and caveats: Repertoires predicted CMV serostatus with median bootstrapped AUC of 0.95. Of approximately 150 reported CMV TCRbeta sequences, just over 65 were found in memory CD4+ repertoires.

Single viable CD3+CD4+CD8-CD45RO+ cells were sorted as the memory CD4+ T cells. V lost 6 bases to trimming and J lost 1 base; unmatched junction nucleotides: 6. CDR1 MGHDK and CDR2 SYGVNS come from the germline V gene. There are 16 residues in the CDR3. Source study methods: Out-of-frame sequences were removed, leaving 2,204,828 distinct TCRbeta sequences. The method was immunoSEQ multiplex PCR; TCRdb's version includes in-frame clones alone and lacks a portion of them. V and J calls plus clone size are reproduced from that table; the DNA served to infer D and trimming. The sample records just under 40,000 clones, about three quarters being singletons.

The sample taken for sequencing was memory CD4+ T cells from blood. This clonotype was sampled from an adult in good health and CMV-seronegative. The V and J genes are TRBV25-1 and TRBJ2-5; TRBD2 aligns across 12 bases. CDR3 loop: CASSLAGGNPQETQYF. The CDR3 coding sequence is TGTGCCAGCAGCCTAGCGGGGGGGAACCCCCAAGAGACCCAGTACTTC.